This T cell receptor beta chain came from a study of OX40 agonist ivuxolimab in advanced cancers. Overall study findings and caveats: Several nonresponders also turned out to have low normalized T-cell clonal expansion.

The CDR3 runs 14 residues. Germline lookup yields CDR1 MNHEY and CDR2 SVGAGI. Losses at the gene ends were 5 bases for V and 4 bases for J; bases not matched to a gene: 5. TCRdb's table, derived via immunoSEQ multiplex PCR, lists solely in-frame clones and lacks some. The table records about 20,000 clones, 60% to 85% of them present only once. This clone was counted a few times. Its antigen is unidentified. The clonotype comes from an adult with an advanced solid tumor such as melanoma, head and neck, liver or kidney cancer. The sample was CD4+ or CD8+ T cells sorted from blood, taken in a trial of the OX40 agonist ivuxolimab. The V call is TRBV6-5, the J call TRBJ1-5, with 7 bases aligning to TRBD1. DNA of the CDR3: TGTGCCAGCAGTACAGGGGATGCAAATCAGCCCCAGCATTTT. Protein sequence: CASSTGDANQPQHF.